A single sample is the source of the 20 T cell receptor beta chains below, sequenced in a study of blood T cell repertoires in COVID-19 (dated by TCRdb to between 2020 and 2021). Libraries came from the immunoSEQ multiplex PCR assay. TCRdb took over this immuneACCESS table, retaining in-frame rearrangements with V and J assigned. Such tables are incomplete; in checked studies, under half of the missing clones stem from an unresolved V gene, and the remainder is unexplained. The sample profile shows about 200,000 clones; around 84% of them were found once. 4% to 4.5% of the sample is held by the ten biggest clonotypes. The sample consisted of peripheral blood. The receptors come from a man aged 45-60 years with acute or convalescent COVID-19.

V usage is TRBV18 and J usage is TRBJ2-1; the match to TRBD2 covers 12 bases. Per germline, CDR1 KGHSH and CDR2 LQKENI. Losses at the gene ends were 3 bases for V and 10 bases for J; bases not matched to a gene: 13. This CDR3 is built from 17 residues. The CDR3 loop reads CASSPLGSSGGAREQFF. The CDR3 DNA follows: TGTGCCAGCTCACCTCTAGGATCTAGCGGGGGGGCACGGGAGCAGTTCTTC.

This chain connects TRBV6-1 to TRBJ1-1, with D perhaps matching TRBD1 (6 bases). Germline V gives CDR1 MNHNS, CDR2 SASEGT. Trimming shortened V by 3 bases and J by 5 bases, and 10 bases separated the two germline ends. CDR3 length: 13 residues. For the CDR3, the DNA is TGTGCCAGCAGTGACAGGGGAGTTACTGAAGCTTTCTTT. Translated: CASSDRGVTEAFF.

The chain employs TRBV5-3 and TRBJ2-6; D perhaps matches TRBD2 (5 bases). TRBV5-3 is filed as an ORF, its function uncertain. Trimming removed 5 bases from V and 2 bases from J, with 8 bases in between. This CDR3 comprises 14 residues. The CDR3 DNA reads TGTGCCAGAAGGTCGGGGACTGGGGCCAACGTCCTGACTTTC. As protein: CARRSGTGANVLTF.

This clone has only one observation. V usage is TRBV30 and J usage is TRBJ1-5; D might be TRBD1 (6 bases). With 5 bases removed from V and 2 bases from J, the gap between germline ends came to 16 bases. Germline V gene sequence: CDR1 GTSNPN, CDR2 SVGIG (reference sequence). The CDR3 covers 15 residues. CDR3 sequence reads: CAWGRGGMRNQPQHF. The CDR3 DNA sequence: TGTGCCTGGGGGAGGGGGGGAATGCGCAATCAGCCCCAGCATTTT.

This chain uses TRBV6-2 or TRBV6-3 with TRBJ2-2; 10 nucleotides match TRBD1. After removal of 4 bases from V and 7 bases from J, the junction contained 6 bases not matched to a gene. The CDR3 length is 15 residues. Germline-derived CDR1 and CDR2 are MNHEY and SVGEGT. CDR3 in amino acids: CASSSTGGPDGELFF. The CDR3 DNA sequence: TGTGCCAGCAGTTCGACAGGGGGCCCGGACGGGGAGCTGTTTTTT.

The chain carries TRBV13 and TRBJ1-3, with 10 positions matching TRBD1. There are 20 residues in the CDR3. Germline V gene lookup returns CDR1 PRHDT and CDR2 FYEKMQ (reference sequence). V gave up 5 bases and J gave up 1 base; unmatched junction bases: 17. The CDR3 DNA is TGTGCCAGCAGCCAAAGGGACAGGGGAGGAGTAGGGTTTTCTGGAAACACCATATATTTT. Translated, it gives CASSQRDRGGVGFSGNTIYF.

This sequence joins TRBV11-2 and TRBJ1-3, with 7 bases aligning to TRBD1. The CDR3 runs 16 residues. CDR1 is SGHAT, CDR2 FQNNGV, per germline. After removal of 5 bases from V and 0 bases from J, the junction contained 7 bases not matched to a gene. The CDR3 sequence is CASSRGQVDSGNTIYF. In DNA, the CDR3 is TGTGCCAGCAGCCGTGGACAGGTCGACTCTGGAAACACCATATATTTT.

The V call is TRBV2, the J call TRBJ2-5, with D perhaps TRBD2 (6 bases). In germline, CDR1 is SNHLY, CDR2 FYNNEI. Trimming left V 4 bases short and J 1 base short, with 13 bases between. The CDR3 loop spans 15 amino acids. CDR3 protein: CASSGDSGSQETQYF. DNA for the CDR3: TGTGCCAGCAGTGGGGATAGCGGATCCCAAGAGACCCAGTACTTC.

The CDR3 DNA reads as TGTGCCACCAGCGGCGGCCAAGTATCCCACTATGGCTACACCTTC. It translates to CATSGGQVSHYGYTF. The chain has TRBV15 and TRBJ1-2; D unclear. With 5 bases removed from V and 3 bases from J, the gap between germline ends came to 16 bases. Germline loops: CDR1 LNHNV, CDR2 YYDKDF (reference sequence). The CDR3 extends over 15 amino acids.

The chain has TRBV30 and TRBJ1-6; 9 nucleotides agree with TRBD1. Germline V gene sequence: CDR1 GTSNPN, CDR2 SVGIG (reference sequence). The CDR3 is made up of 17 amino acids. J was trimmed by 3 bases and V by 2 bases; bases with no gene match: 8. CDR3 in amino acids: CAWSKRTGGFYNSPLHF. The CDR3 nucleotides read TGTGCCTGGAGTAAACGAACAGGGGGCTTCTATAATTCACCCCTCCACTTT.

V usage is TRBV5-1 and J usage is TRBJ2-7; 10 bases agree with TRBD2. This CDR3 region has 17 residues. After removal of 0 bases from V and 2 bases from J, the junction contained 8 bases not matched to a gene. CDR1 and CDR2 (germline): SGHRS, YFSETQ. The CDR3 coding sequence is TGCGCCAGCAGCTTGGCGCCTAGCGGGGGCCTAACCTACGAGCAGTACTTC. Its protein product is CASSLAPSGGLTYEQYF.

The V gene is TRBV6-5, the J gene TRBJ1-5, with TRBD1 as a possible D gene (5 bases). The ends were cut back, 7 bases at V and 6 bases at J, with 19 bases in the middle. This CDR3 contains 15 residues. Germline CDR1 and CDR2: MNHEY and SVGAGI. The CDR3 region has the DNA TGTGCCAGCACCATTTTCGGGGAGGGGAGTCAGCCCCAGCATTTT. Encoded protein: CASTIFGEGSQPQHF.

This clone was seen once. The chain combines TRBV3-1 (or the pseudogene TRBV3-2) with TRBJ1-5; D possibly corresponds to TRBD1 (6 bases). This CDR3 is 14 amino acids long. The germline gives CDR1 LGHDT, CDR2 YNNKEL (reference sequence). The germline V and J ends were trimmed by 4 bases and 5 bases, with 12 bases remaining between them. The CDR3 loop is CASSRGGKDQPQHF. Written as DNA, the CDR3 is TGTGCCAGCAGCCGCGGGGGCAAAGATCAGCCCCAGCATTTT.

Here the CDR3 DNA reads TGTGCCAGCAGTTTTTGGTCAGGGACTGGGGCCAACGTCCTGACTTTC. It translates to CASSFWSGTGANVLTF. The chain has TRBV27 and TRBJ2-6; D perhaps matches TRBD1 (5 bases). Germline V CDR1 and CDR2: MNHEY, SMNVEV (reference sequence). Trimming removed 3 bases at V and 2 bases at J, with 11 bases between. The CDR3 runs 16 residues.

This clone showed up just a few times. The chain recombines TRBV14 with TRBJ1-6; D remains unclear. V lost 1 base and J 11 bases, leaving 6 bases between the germline ends. This CDR3 comprises 12 residues. Germline lookup yields CDR1 SGHDN and CDR2 FVKESK. The chain's CDR3 is CASSQGRTPLHF. The CDR3 nucleotides are TGTGCCAGCAGCCAAGGGAGGACACCCCTCCACTTT.

V is TRBV19 and J is TRBJ1-5, with D uncertain. The CDR3 length is 14 residues. Germline V gene lookup returns CDR1 LNHDA and CDR2 SQIVND (reference sequence). The ends were cut back, 3 bases at V and 4 bases at J, with 10 bases in the middle. The CDR3 DNA reads as TGTGCCAGTAGTATGCGGGGTCTGAATCAGCCCCAGCATTTT. It translates to CASSMRGLNQPQHF.

The CDR3 nucleotides are TGCGCCAGCAGCTTGGTTCCCGGGCAGCCCCAGCATTTT. Translated, it gives CASSLVPGQPQHF. The rearrangement uses TRBV5-1 and TRBJ1-5; D call uncertain. With 0 bases removed from V and 7 bases from J, the gap between germline ends came to 8 bases. The CDR3 loop spans 13 amino acids. CDR1 SGHRS and CDR2 YFSETQ come from the germline V gene.

J is TRBJ1-1 and V is TRBV4-1, with D hard to call. CDR1 MGHRA and CDR2 YSYEKL come from the germline V gene. V was clipped by 2 bases and J by 0 bases, with 10 bases between them. This CDR3 region has 15 residues. The CDR3, as DNA: TGCGCCAGCAGCCAACCGGGTTATATGAACACTGAAGCTTTCTTT. Translated, it gives CASSQPGYMNTEAFF.

In this sample, this clone turned up once. The genes are TRBV5-4 and TRBJ2-2, with D maybe TRBD1 (6 bases). Germline V lookup: CDR1 SGHNT, CDR2 YYREEE (reference sequence). The CDR3 has 14 residues. The V and J ends lost 2 bases and 4 bases respectively, with 9 bases between them. The chain's CDR3 is CASSFWDTTGELFF. CDR3 nucleotide sequence: TGTGCCAGCAGCTTTTGGGACACCACCGGGGAGCTGTTTTTT.

The J gene is TRBJ1-5, the V gene TRBV12-5, with D possibly being TRBD1 (6 bases). The CDR3 is 16 residues long. The germline gives CDR1 LGHNT, CDR2 FRNRAP. The V and J ends lost 4 bases and 4 bases respectively, with 17 bases between them. CDR3 bases: TGTGCTAGTGGTTGGAACCCGGACAGTAGGAATCAGCCCCAGCATTTT. It encodes CASGWNPDSRNQPQHF.